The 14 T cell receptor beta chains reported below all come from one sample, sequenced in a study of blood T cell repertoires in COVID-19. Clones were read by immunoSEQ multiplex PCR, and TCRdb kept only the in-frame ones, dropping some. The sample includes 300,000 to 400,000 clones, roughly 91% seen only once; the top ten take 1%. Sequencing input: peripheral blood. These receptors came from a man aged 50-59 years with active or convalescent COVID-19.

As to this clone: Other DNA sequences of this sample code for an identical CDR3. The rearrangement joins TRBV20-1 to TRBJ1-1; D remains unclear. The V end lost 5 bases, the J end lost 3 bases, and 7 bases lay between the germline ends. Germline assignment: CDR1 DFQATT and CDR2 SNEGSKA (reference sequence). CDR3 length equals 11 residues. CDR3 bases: TGCAGTGCTCCCGGGTACACTGAAGCTTTCTTT. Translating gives CSAPGYTEAFF.

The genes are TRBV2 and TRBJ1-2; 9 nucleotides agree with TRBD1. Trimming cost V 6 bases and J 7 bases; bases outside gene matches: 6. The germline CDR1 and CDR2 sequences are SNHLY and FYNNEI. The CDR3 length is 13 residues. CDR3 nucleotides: TGTGCCAGCAGGAGGGACAGGGAGGGTGGCTACACCTTC. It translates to CASRRDREGGYTF.

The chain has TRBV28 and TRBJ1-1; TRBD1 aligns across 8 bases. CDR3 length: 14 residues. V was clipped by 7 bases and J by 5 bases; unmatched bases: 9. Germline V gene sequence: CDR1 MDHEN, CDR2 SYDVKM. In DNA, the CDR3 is TGTGCCAGCATTCGAACAGGGGGATATACTGAAGCTTTCTTT. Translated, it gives CASIRTGGYTEAFF.

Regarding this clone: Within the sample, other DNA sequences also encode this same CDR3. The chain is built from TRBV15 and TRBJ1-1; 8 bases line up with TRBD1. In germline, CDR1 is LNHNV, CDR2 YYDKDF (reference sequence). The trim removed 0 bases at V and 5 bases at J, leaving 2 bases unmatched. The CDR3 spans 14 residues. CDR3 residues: CATSRDHRGTEAFF. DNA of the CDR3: TGTGCCACCAGCAGAGATCACAGGGGGACTGAAGCTTTCTTT.

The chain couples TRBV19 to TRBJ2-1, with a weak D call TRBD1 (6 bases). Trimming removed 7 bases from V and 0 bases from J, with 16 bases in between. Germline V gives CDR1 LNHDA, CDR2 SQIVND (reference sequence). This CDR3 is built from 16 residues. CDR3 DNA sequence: TGTGCCAGTACCCGGACAGTCCGGAGCTCCTACAATGAGCAGTTCTTC. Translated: CASTRTVRSSYNEQFF.

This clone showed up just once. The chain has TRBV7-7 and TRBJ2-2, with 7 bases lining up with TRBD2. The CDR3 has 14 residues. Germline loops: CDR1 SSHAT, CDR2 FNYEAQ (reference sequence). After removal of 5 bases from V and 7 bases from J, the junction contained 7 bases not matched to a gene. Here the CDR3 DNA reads TGTGCCAGCAGCCCAGGACTAGGTGGCGGGGAGCTGTTTTTT. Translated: CASSPGLGGGELFF.

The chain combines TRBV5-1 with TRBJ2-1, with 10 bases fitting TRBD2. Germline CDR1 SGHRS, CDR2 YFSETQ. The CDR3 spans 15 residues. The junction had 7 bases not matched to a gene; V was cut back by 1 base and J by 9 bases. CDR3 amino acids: CASSLRASGRSEQFF. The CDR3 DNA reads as TGCGCCAGCAGCTTGCGCGCTAGCGGGAGAAGTGAGCAGTTCTTC.

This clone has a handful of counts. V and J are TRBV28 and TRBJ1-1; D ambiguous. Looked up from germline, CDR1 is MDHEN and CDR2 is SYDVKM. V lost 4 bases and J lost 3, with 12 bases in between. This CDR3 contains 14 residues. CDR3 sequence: CASSSFQTHTEAFF. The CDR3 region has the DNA TGTGCCAGCAGTTCGTTTCAGACACACACTGAAGCTTTCTTT. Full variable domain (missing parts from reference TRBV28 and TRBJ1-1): DVKVTQSSRYLVKRTGEKVFLECVQDMDHENMFWYRQDPGLGLRLIYFSYDVKMKEKGDIPEGYSVSREKKERFSLILESASTNQTSMYLCASSSFQTHTEAFFGQGTRLTVV.

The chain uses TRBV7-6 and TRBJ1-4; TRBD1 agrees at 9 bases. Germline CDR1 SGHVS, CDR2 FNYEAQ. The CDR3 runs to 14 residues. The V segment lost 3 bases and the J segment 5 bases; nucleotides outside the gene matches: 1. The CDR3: CASSFGQGNEKLFF. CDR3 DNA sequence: TGTGCCAGCAGCTTCGGACAGGGGAATGAAAAACTGTTTTTT.

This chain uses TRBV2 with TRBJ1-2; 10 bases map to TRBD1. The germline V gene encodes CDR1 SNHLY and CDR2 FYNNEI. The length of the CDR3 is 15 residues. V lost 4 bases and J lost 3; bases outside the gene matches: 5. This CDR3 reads CASSALGQGYYGYTF. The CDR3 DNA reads TGTGCCAGCAGTGCTTTGGGACAGGGGTACTATGGCTACACCTTC.

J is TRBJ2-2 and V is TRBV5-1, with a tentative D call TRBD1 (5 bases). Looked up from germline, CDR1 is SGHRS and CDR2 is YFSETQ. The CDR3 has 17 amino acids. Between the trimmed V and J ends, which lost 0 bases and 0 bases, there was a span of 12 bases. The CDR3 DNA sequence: TGCGCCAGCAGCTTGGGGACACCAGCTGCGAACACCGGGGAGCTGTTTTTT. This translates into CASSLGTPAANTGELFF.

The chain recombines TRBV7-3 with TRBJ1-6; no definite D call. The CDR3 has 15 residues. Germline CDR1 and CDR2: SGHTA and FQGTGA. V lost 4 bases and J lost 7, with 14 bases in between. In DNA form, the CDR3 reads TGTGCCAGCAGCTCCTCGGGATTCATAAATTCACCCCTCCACTTT. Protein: CASSSSGFINSPLHF. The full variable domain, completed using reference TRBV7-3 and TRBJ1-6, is GAGVSQTPSNKVTEKGKYVELRCDPISGHTALYWYRQSLGQGPEFLIYFQGTGAADDSGLPNDRFFAVRPEGSVSTLKIQRTERGDSAVYLCASSSSGFINSPLHFGNGTRLTVT.

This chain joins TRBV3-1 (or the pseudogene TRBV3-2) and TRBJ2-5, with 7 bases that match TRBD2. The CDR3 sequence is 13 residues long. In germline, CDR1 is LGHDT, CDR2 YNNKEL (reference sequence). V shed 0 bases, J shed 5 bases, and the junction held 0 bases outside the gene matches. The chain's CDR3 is CASSQDGGETQYF. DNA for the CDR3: TGTGCCAGCAGCCAAGACGGGGGGGAGACCCAGTACTTC.

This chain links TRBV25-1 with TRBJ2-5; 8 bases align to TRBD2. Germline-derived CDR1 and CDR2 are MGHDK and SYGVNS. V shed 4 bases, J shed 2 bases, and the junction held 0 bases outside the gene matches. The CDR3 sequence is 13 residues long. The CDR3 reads CASSVAGQETQYF. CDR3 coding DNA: TGTGCCAGCAGTGTAGCGGGGCAAGAGACCCAGTACTTC.